This TCR beta chain was observed in a study of brain T cells in children with intractable seizures. Here immunoSEQ multiplex PCR was the method, and the copy in TCRdb shows in-frame clones only, minus some. The sample lists about 340,000 clones, roughly 93% seen once, with about 5.8% in the top ten. Noted time point: blood from clinic visit 5 months post-surgery; TSC patient then seizure free. V gave up 3 bases and J gave up 0 bases, with 14 bases separating them. The CDR3 sequence is 16 residues long. The germline gives CDR1 DFQATT, CDR2 SNEGSKA (reference sequence). The receptor was isolated from a boy younger than two with tuberous sclerosis and intractable seizures. The input for sequencing was peripheral blood, taken approximately 5 months after surgery. The V call is TRBV20-1, the J call TRBJ1-4; D unclear. CDR3 region: CSASIISRSTNEKLFF. The CDR3 nucleotides are TGCAGTGCTAGTATAATAAGTAGATCAACTAATGAAAAACTGTTTTTT.